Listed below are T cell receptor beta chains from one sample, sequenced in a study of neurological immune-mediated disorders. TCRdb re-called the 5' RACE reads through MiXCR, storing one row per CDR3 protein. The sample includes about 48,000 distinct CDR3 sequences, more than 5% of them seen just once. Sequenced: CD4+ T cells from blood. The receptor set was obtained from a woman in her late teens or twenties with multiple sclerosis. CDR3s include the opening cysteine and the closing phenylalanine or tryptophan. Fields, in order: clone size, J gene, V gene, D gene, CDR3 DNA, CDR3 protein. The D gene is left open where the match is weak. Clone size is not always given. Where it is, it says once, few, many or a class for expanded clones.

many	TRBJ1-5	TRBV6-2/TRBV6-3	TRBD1	TGTGCCAGCAGCCTTCAGGGGGATCAGCCCCAGCATTTT	CASSLQGDQPQHF
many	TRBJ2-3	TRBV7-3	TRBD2	TGTGCCAGCAGCCTCGGGGATAGCGGGGGCTACCGCACAGATACGCAGTATTTT	CASSLGDSGGYRTDTQYF
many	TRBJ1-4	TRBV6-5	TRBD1	TGTGCCAGCAGTTACGGGCAGGGGGCAACTGAAAAACTGTTTTTT	CASSYGQGATEKLFF
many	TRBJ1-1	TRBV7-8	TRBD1	TGTGCCAGCAGCTTAGCGCAAGGACAGGGCGCTGAAGCTTTCTTT	CASSLAQGQGAEAFF
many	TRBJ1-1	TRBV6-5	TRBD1	TGTGCCAGCAGCCGGGGCGAGAAGTACAGGGGGCAGGGCACTGAAGCTTTCTTT	CASSRGEKYRGQGTEAFF
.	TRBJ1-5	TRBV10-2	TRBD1	TGCGCCAGCAGTCTTCGGGGGGACAGCCATCAGCCCCAGCATTTT	CASSLRGDSHQPQHF
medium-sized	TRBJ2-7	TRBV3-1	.	TGTGCCAGCAGCCAAGGCAGGGGGGGCGAGCAGTACTTC	CASSQGRGGEQYF
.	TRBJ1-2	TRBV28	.	TGTGCCAGCAGTTTAAATTGCGGTGACACCTTC	CASSLNCGDTF
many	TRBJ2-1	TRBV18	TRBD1	TGTGCCAGCTCAAATCCCGGGACAGCCAACAATGAGCAGTTCTTC	CASSNPGTANNEQFF
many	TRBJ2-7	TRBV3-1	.	TGTGCCAGCAGCCAATCCAGCGGCTCCTACGAGCAGTACTTC	CASSQSSGSYEQYF
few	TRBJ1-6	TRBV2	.	TGTGCCAGCAGGGAGGCGAGCTCCTATAATTCACCCCTCCACTTT	CASREASSYNSPLHF
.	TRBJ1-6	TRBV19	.	TGTGCCAGTAACGATGCGGGTGCCTATAATTCACCCCTCCACTTT	CASNDAGAYNSPLHF
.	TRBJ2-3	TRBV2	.	TGTGCCAGCACCCGCCTAGCGCGGGGCACAGATACGCAGTATTTT	CASTRLARGTDTQYF
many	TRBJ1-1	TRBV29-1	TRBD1	TGCAGCGTTGAAGGATTACAGGGGGAGGTAGACACTGAAGCTTTCTTT	CSVEGLQGEVDTEAFF
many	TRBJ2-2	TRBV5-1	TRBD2	TGCGCCAGCAGCTTGGAGTACGCGGGGGGGCCTTCCGGGGAGCTGTTTTTT	CASSLEYAGGPSGELFF
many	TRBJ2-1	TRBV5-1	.	TGCGCCAGCAGCTTGCAGGGGTCTCGGTTCTTC	CASSLQGSRFF
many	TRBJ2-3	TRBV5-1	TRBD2	TGCGCCAGCAGGTCCGGGGGGGCCGGGGGCACAGATACGCAGTATTTT	CASRSGGAGGTDTQYF
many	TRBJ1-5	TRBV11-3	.	TGTGCCAGCAGCTTAAACATTAATCAGCCCCAGCATTTT	CASSLNINQPQHF
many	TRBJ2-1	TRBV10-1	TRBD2	TGCGCCAGCAGTGAGTCGAGACTAGCGGGAGCTGTGGGTGAGCAGTTCTTC	CASSESRLAGAVGEQFF
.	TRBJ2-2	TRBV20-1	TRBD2	TGCAGTGCTAGAGATGGGAGGGGTGACACCGGGGAGCTGTTTTTT	CSARDGRGDTGELFF
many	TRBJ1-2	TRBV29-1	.	TGCAGCGTTGCGAATAGAGGGGCTGGCGGCTACACCTTC	CSVANRGAGGYTF
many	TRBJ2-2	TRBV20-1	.	TGCAGTGCTAGAAGACAGACAGCCATCACCGGGGAGCTGTTTTTT	CSARRQTAITGELFF
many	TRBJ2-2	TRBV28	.	TGTGCCATCCGGACAGCAAACACCGGGGAGCTGTTTTTT	CAIRTANTGELFF
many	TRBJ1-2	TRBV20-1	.	TGCAGTGCTAAAAGGCAGGGTGCCCATATAGCTGGCTACACCTTC	CSAKRQGAHIAGYTF
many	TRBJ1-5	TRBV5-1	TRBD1	TGCGCCAGCAGCTCCGGACAGGGCAATCAGCCCCAGCATTTT	CASSSGQGNQPQHF
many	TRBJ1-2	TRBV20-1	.	TGCAGTGCTATAGACAGTCGTGGGGCAGGCTACACCTTC	CSAIDSRGAGYTF
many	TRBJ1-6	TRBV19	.	TGTGCCAGTAGTATCTCACAGCATAATTCACCCCTCCACTTT	CASSISQHNSPLHF
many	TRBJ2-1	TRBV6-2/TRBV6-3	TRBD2	TGTGCCAGCAGTTCTGGACTAGCCTCCCATGAGCAGTTCTTC	CASSSGLASHEQFF
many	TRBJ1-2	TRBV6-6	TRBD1	TGTGCCAGCAGTTTAAGAGGGACAGGGGGCTATGGCTACACCTTC	CASSLRGTGGYGYTF
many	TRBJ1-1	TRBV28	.	TGTGCCAGCAGTTTAACCAGGGTCGGGAAAGGTGAAGCTTTCTTT	CASSLTRVGKGEAFF
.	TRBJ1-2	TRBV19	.	TGTGCCAGTACCCACGACCCATCCTATGGCTACACCTTC	CASTHDPSYGYTF
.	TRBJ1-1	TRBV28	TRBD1	TGTGCCAGCAGTTTTCGAGACAGGGCAGTGTCTGAAGCTTTCTTT	CASSFRDRAVSEAFF
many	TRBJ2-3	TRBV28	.	TGTGCCAGCAGTTTAATCCGGAGACCAGATACGCAGTATTTT	CASSLIRRPDTQYF
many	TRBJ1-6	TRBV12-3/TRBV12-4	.	TGTGCCAGCAGTGTGGCCTTCAATTCACCCCTCCACTTT	CASSVAFNSPLHF
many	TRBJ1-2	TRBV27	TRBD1	TGTGCCAGCAGTTTTTCGGGACAGACCTACTATGGCTACACCTTC	CASSFSGQTYYGYTF